These 16 T cell receptor beta chains share one sample of origin, sequenced in a study of blood T cell repertoires in COVID-19. Clones were read by immunoSEQ multiplex PCR, and TCRdb kept only the in-frame ones, dropping some. Here the sample spans about 300,000 clones, approximately 89% being singletons. Source material: PBMCs or T cells enriched from blood (not recorded which). These receptors all stem from a woman between 45 and 60 years old who had been exposed to COVID-19.

V gene TRBV5-1 combines with J gene TRBJ2-5, with 8 bases that match TRBD1. This CDR3 spans 14 amino acids. Germline values: CDR1 SGHRS, CDR2 YFSETQ. V trimming: 7 bases; J trimming: 5 bases; junction bases outside the gene matches: 10. CDR3 bases: TGCGCCAGCCGGACAGGGTTAATCGCGGAGACCCAGTACTTC. This encodes CASRTGLIAETQYF.

The chain recombines TRBV28 with TRBJ2-7, with TRBD1 as a possible D gene (5 bases). The CDR3 runs 12 residues. V shed 4 bases and J shed 9 bases, with 13 bases lying between them. In germline, CDR1 is MDHEN, CDR2 SYDVKM. The CDR3 DNA reads as TGTGCCAGCAGTTCCTCGGACAAGTTGCAGTACTTC. It codes for CASSSSDKLQYF.

The chain links TRBV29-1 to TRBJ2-7; possibly TRBD1 for D (6 bases). In germline, CDR1 is SQVTM, CDR2 ANQGSEA. The CDR3 is 15 residues long. V dropped 6 bases and J dropped 2 bases, with 20 bases sitting between them. As DNA, the CDR3 is TGCAGCGTCACGGGACACCAAGACGCCCCCTACGAGCAGTACTTC. It is translated as CSVTGHQDAPYEQYF.

V and J are TRBV7-2 and TRBJ1-4; TRBD1 matches at 8 bases. This CDR3 is built from 15 residues. CDR1 is SGHTA and CDR2 is FQGNSA in the germline V gene. The V and J ends lost 5 bases and 5 bases, in that order; junction bases with no gene match: 7. CDR3 sequence: CASSPRTGLNEKLFF. The CDR3 DNA sequence: TGTGCCAGCAGCCCACGGACAGGGCTGAATGAAAAACTGTTTTTT.

This chain uses TRBV3-1 (or the pseudogene TRBV3-2) with TRBJ1-6; 11 nucleotides align to TRBD1. The CDR3 is 16 amino acids. V was clipped by 4 bases and J by 10 bases; unmatched bases: 9. Germline V gives CDR1 LGHDT, CDR2 YNNKEL (reference sequence). The CDR3 region is CASSLGTGGNGSPLHF. The CDR3 coding sequence is TGTGCCAGCAGCCTTGGGACAGGGGGAAATGGATCACCCCTCCACTTT.

This chain links TRBV7-8 with TRBJ2-3, with 9 bases aligning to TRBD2. Germline trimming cut 3 bases from V and 7 bases from J; bases unmatched to any gene: 5. The germline gives CDR1 SGHVS, CDR2 FQNEAQ. CDR3 length: 14 residues. The CDR3 reads CASSFSGGGNTQYF. The CDR3 nucleotides read TGTGCCAGCAGCTTTAGCGGGGGAGGTAATACGCAGTATTTT.

The genes are TRBV5-1 and TRBJ2-2, with 7 bases fitting TRBD1. The CDR3 covers 15 residues. V lost 4 bases to trimming and J lost 2 bases; unmatched junction nucleotides: 5. Germline values: CDR1 SGHRS, CDR2 YFSETQ. This chain's CDR3 is CASSGQAVNTGELFF. The CDR3 nucleotides read TGCGCCAGCAGCGGACAGGCGGTTAACACCGGGGAGCTGTTTTTT. The variable domain in full, with the rest retrieved from reference TRBV5-1 and TRBJ2-2, is KAGVTQTPRYLIKTRGQQVTLSCSPISGHRSVSWYQQTPGQGLQFLFEYFSETQRNKGNFPGRFSGRQFSNSRSEMNVSTLELGDSALYLCASSGQAVNTGELFFGEGSRLTVL.

The rearrangement links TRBV28 to TRBJ2-7, with D possibly being TRBD2 (5 bases). The V gene's germline CDR1 is MDHEN and CDR2 SYDVKM. The ends were cut back, 6 bases at V and 6 bases at J, with 18 bases in the middle. CDR3 length equals 14 residues. Here the CDR3 DNA reads TGTGCCAGCAGGACTACTGACACCCCATCCGAGCAGTACTTC. It specifies CASRTTDTPSEQYF.

The chain is built from TRBV4-2 and TRBJ1-2; TRBD1 aligns across 8 bases. CDR3 length: 15 residues. Germline loops: CDR1 LGHNA, CDR2 YNFKEQ. With V trimmed by 1 base and J by 6 bases, 7 bases remained unmatched. The CDR3 reads CASSQAPGGFNGYTF. The DNA of the CDR3 is TGTGCCAGCAGCCAAGCCCCAGGGGGCTTTAATGGCTACACCTTC.

The rearrangement links TRBV7-2 to TRBJ2-7; TRBD1 matches at 7 bases. CDR1 is SGHTA and CDR2 is FQGNSA in the germline V gene. The CDR3 contains 14 residues. J was trimmed by 5 bases and V by 5 bases; bases with no gene match: 9. This chain's CDR3 is CASSPRQGIHEQYF. The CDR3 region has the DNA TGTGCCAGCAGCCCTCGACAGGGTATACACGAGCAGTACTTC.

The genes are TRBV28 and TRBJ2-7, with TRBD1 matching 7 bases. This CDR3 contains 15 residues. The junction had 16 bases not matched to a gene; V was cut back by 5 bases and J by 9 bases. CDR1 is MDHEN, CDR2 SYDVKM, per germline. In DNA, the CDR3 is TGTGCCAGCAGTCCACCCGGGACAGTTAACGCAGGGCAGTACTTC. The encoded protein is CASSPPGTVNAGQYF.

The gene calls are TRBV4-2 and TRBJ1-3; D gene unclear. The V gene's germline CDR1 is LGHNA and CDR2 YNFKEQ. Trimming removed 4 bases at V and 6 bases at J, with 16 bases between. This CDR3 comprises 15 residues. CDR3 region: CASSLLERAENTIYF. DNA for the CDR3: TGTGCCAGCAGCCTGCTGGAGAGGGCGGAAAACACCATATATTTT.

A few counts support this clone. V usage is TRBV30 and J usage is TRBJ1-6, with 8 bases that match TRBD1. The length of the CDR3 is 14 residues. The trim removed 6 bases at V and 9 bases at J, leaving 10 bases unmatched. CDR1 is GTSNPN, CDR2 SVGIG, per germline (reference sequence). CDR3 in DNA: TGTGCCTGCCAATTGGGGACAGGCGGTTCACCCCTCCACTTT. Translated, it gives CACQLGTGGSPLHF.

The chain recombines TRBV27 with TRBJ1-6, with D perhaps TRBD1 (6 bases). This CDR3 contains 17 residues. The germline V and J ends were trimmed by 3 bases and 11 bases, with 23 bases remaining between them. Looked up from germline, CDR1 is MNHEY and CDR2 is SMNVEV (reference sequence). In DNA form, the CDR3 reads TGTGCCAGCAGTTTTTCACAGGGTGGGATTCAAGCCCCACCCCTCCACTTT. Translating it yields CASSFSQGGIQAPPLHF.

This clone has more than one count but fewer than ten. The chain has TRBV28 and TRBJ1-2; tentative D call: TRBD1 (5 bases). Trimming stripped 3 bases from V and 4 bases from J, with 9 bases between. Germline CDR1 reads MDHEN; CDR2 reads SYDVKM. The CDR3 consists of 13 residues. CDR3 nucleotides: TGTGCCAGCAGTTTGCAGGGTGGCTATGGCTACACCTTC. It is translated as CASSLQGGYGYTF.

V gene TRBV27 combines with J gene TRBJ2-2, with 8 bases lining up with TRBD1. V shed 5 bases and J 4 bases; nucleotides not matched to a gene: 18. Germline CDR1 and CDR2: MNHEY and SMNVEV (reference sequence). The CDR3 consists of 19 residues. In DNA, the CDR3 is TGTGCCAGCAGTCCCGGGACAGGTGGGCGAAAAGGAGTCACCGGGGAGCTGTTTTTT. Translated, it gives CASSPGTGGRKGVTGELFF.